This T cell receptor (beta chain) originates from a study of vaccination effects on CD4 cells after COVID-19. Before sequencing took place, the ViraFEST assay used viral peptide pools to expand antigen-specific CD4+ T cells. The authors isolated CD4+ T cells after nine to eleven days of culture. Two doses of BNT162b2 or mRNA-1273 vaccine were administered to participants. The repertoire was sequenced with immunoSEQ multiplex PCR; TCRdb's copy has only in-frame clones and lacks some. The table includes about 28,000 clones, less than 85% detected once. In the case of this clone: Its antigen remains unidentified.

V dropped 5 bases and J dropped 9; count of bases not matched to a gene: 5. Germline V gene lookup returns CDR1 LNHDA and CDR2 SQIVND (reference sequence). The CDR3 sequence is 14 residues long. The TCR originated in a human donor who received a COVID-19 vaccine. J is TRBJ1-6 and V is TRBV19, with 9 positions matching TRBD1. This specimen was CD4+ T cells from PBMCs cultured with HCoV-NL63 spike peptides, taken after COVID-19 vaccination. The CDR3 DNA is TGTGCCAGTAGTGGGACAGGGACGAGTTCACCCCTCCACTTT. Residues: CASSGTGTSSPLHF.